One sample yielded the 21 T cell receptor beta chains listed below, sequenced in a study of molecular identifiers for immune sequencing clone quantification. TCRdb reprocessed the PCR reads with MiXCR, giving one entry per CDR3 protein. The repertoire holds about 500,000 distinct CDR3 sequences, with about a quarter as singletons. Sequencing was performed on naive CD8+ T cells from blood, with Jurkat cell RNA spiked in. Subset indicated: FACS-sorted CD8+CD4-CCR7+CD45RA+ naive T cells. Every receptor here comes from a human donor in good health. Some libraries in this study had Jurkat cell RNA spiked in.

In this sample, this clonotype turned up many times. The chain joins TRBV2 to TRBJ2-5; D gene unclear. V lost 4 bases to trimming and J lost 0 bases, with 12 bases between them. This CDR3 region has 15 residues. The germline CDR1 and CDR2 sequences are SNHLY and FYNNEI. The CDR3 loop reads CASSATPMYQETQYF. For the CDR3, the DNA is TGTGCCAGCAGTGCCACCCCTATGTACCAAGAGACCCAGTACTTC.

This clonotype was observed a handful of times. The chain uses TRBV19 and TRBJ1-1; D might be TRBD1 (6 bases). Per the germline V gene, CDR1 is LNHDA and CDR2 is SQIVND (reference sequence). The V gene lost 5 bases and the J gene lost 5 bases, with 18 bases spanning the gap. The CDR3 consists of 15 residues. Here the CDR3 reads CASSAATGGLTEAFF. In DNA, the CDR3 is TGTGCCAGTAGTGCTGCGACAGGAGGGTTAACTGAAGCTTTCTTT. The complete variable domain, with remaining parts taken from reference TRBV19 and TRBJ1-1, reads DGGITQSPKYLFRKEGQNVTLSCEQNLNHDAMYWYRQDPGQGLRLIYYSQIVNDFQKGDIAEGYSVSREKKESFPLTVTSAQKNPTAFYLCASSAATGGLTEAFFGQGTRLTVV.

The chain employs TRBV7-8 and TRBJ1-2, with a weak D call TRBD1 (5 bases). The V end was cut by 2 bases, the J end by 2 bases, with 9 bases between. Germline CDR1 SGHVS, CDR2 FQNEAQ. The CDR3 covers 14 residues. The CDR3: CASSLSTANYGYTF. CDR3 DNA sequence: TGTGCCAGCAGCTTATCGACAGCCAACTATGGCTACACCTTC.

Details on this clonotype: Given a much more abundant clone one base away, this may be a read error. The genes are TRBV25-1 and TRBJ2-3; D assignment may be TRBD1 or TRBD2 (5 bases each). Deletions cut 1 base from V and 8 bases from J, with 22 bases between. The CDR3 runs to 17 residues. The germline CDR1 and CDR2 sequences are MGHDK and SYGVNS. The CDR3 region has the DNA TGTGCCAGCAGTGAATTGGGGACCCATACCGCATCAGCTACGCAGTATTTT. Its protein product is CASSELGTHTASATQYF.

CDR3 sequence (DNA): TGTGCCAGCAGCTTAGTGGGGACGAGTCAGCCCCAGCATTTT. It specifies CASSLVGTSQPQHF. This chain connects TRBV7-9 to TRBJ1-5; D is possibly TRBD1 (5 bases). The CDR3 is made up of 14 amino acids. The ends were cut back, 1 base at V and 6 bases at J, with 10 bases in the middle. The germline V gene encodes CDR1 SEHNR and CDR2 FQNEAQ (reference sequence).

The table lists this clonotype with many counts. The V and J genes are TRBV12-3 or TRBV12-4 and TRBJ1-5; maybe TRBD1 (5 bases). CDR3 length: 15 amino acids. With 6 bases removed from V and 3 bases from J, the gap between germline ends came to 15 bases. CDR3 region: CASSLGLADNQPQHF. The CDR3 DNA reads TGTGCCAGCAGCCTGGGACTAGCCGACAATCAGCCCCAGCATTTT.

This clonotype came up a few times. The chain uses TRBV7-3 and TRBJ2-5, with 10 bases lining up with TRBD1. The junction had 2 bases not matched to a gene; V was cut back by 1 base and J by 3 bases. The CDR3 runs 15 residues. Germline assignment: CDR1 SGHTA and CDR2 FQGTGA. CDR3 bases: TGTGCCAGCAGCTTAAGTGGGACAGGGGAAGAGACCCAGTACTTC. Its protein product is CASSLSGTGEETQYF.

The chain employs TRBV29-1 and TRBJ1-1; D is unresolved. The CDR3 is 15 residues long. Germline V lookup: CDR1 SQVTM, CDR2 ANQGSEA. Trimming removed 1 base from V and 5 bases from J, with 17 bases in between. CDR3 coding DNA: TGCAGCGTTGAAGGCTTGGGGTGGCCGGAGACTGAAGCTTTCTTT. Translated: CSVEGLGWPETEAFF.

This clonotype was counted a few times. The rearrangement uses TRBV30 and TRBJ1-1; 8 nucleotides align to TRBD1. J gave up 4 bases and V 3 bases, and 7 bases lay outside the gene matches. Germline V gives CDR1 GTSNPN, CDR2 SVGIG (reference sequence). The CDR3 runs 14 residues. CDR3 sequence (DNA): TGTGCCTGGAGAGCCAGACAGGGGACCACTGAAGCTTTCTTT. Protein sequence: CAWRARQGTTEAFF.

This clonotype has a count of ten or more. The V and J genes are TRBV7-9 and TRBJ1-1; the D is unclear. Germline V gene data show CDR1 as SEHNR and CDR2 as FQNEAQ (reference sequence). Trimming took off 5 bases at V and 0 bases at J, with 13 bases between the two ends. The CDR3 consists of 15 residues. The DNA of the CDR3 is TGTGCCAGCAGCCTTTCGTTGGTAATGAACACTGAAGCTTTCTTT. Protein sequence: CASSLSLVMNTEAFF. The whole variable domain, filled in from reference TRBV7-9 and TRBJ1-1, reads DTGVSQNPRHKITKRGQNVTFRCDPISEHNRLYWYRQTLGQGPEFLTYFQNEAQLEKSRLLSDRFSAERPKGSFSTLEIQRTEQGDSAMYLCASSLSLVMNTEAFFGQGTRLTVV.

The J gene is TRBJ2-7, the V gene TRBV19, with D possibly being TRBD2 (6 bases). Germline V gene lookup returns CDR1 LNHDA and CDR2 SQIVND (reference sequence). V lost 4 bases to trimming and J lost 0 bases, with 13 bases between them. This CDR3 has 15 residues. The CDR3 bases are TGTGCCAGTAGTACTTCTGGCGGGACCTCCTACGAGCAGTACTTC. This translates into CASSTSGGTSYEQYF.

This clonotype has just a few counts. The genes are TRBV4-1 and TRBJ1-2; 12 bases align to TRBD1. Germline V lookup: CDR1 MGHRA, CDR2 YSYEKL. There are 16 residues in the CDR3. V was pared by 2 bases and J by 7 bases, with 8 bases of the junction left unmatched. CDR3: CASSQSSGTGGFGYTF. For the CDR3, the DNA is TGCGCCAGCAGCCAATCATCCGGGACAGGGGGCTTTGGCTACACCTTC.

The J gene is TRBJ2-2, the V gene TRBV4-3; weak D call: TRBD1 (6 bases). Germline V gene data show CDR1 as LGHNA and CDR2 as YSLEER. The ends were cut back, 1 base at V and 5 bases at J, with 11 bases in the middle. The CDR3 has 15 residues. CDR3: CASSQVYRVTGELFF. The CDR3 DNA reads TGCGCCAGCAGCCAAGTCTACAGGGTGACCGGGGAGCTGTTTTTT.

This clonotype was counted a few times. This rearrangement joins TRBV3-1 to TRBJ1-2, with 7 positions matching TRBD1. The CDR3 has 18 amino acids. Germline V gene sequence: CDR1 LGHDT, CDR2 YNNKEL (reference sequence). The junction had 17 bases not matched to a gene; V was cut back by 5 bases and J by 2 bases. As DNA, the CDR3 is TGTGCCAGCAGCTCCCGGACAGGAGCCTTCATTCCCAACTATGGCTACACCTTC. Residues: CASSSRTGAFIPNYGYTF.

The chain carries TRBV13 and TRBJ2-7; D is unclear. V lost 5 bases, J lost 4 bases, and 15 bases lay in between. This CDR3 contains 14 residues. Germline lookup yields CDR1 PRHDT and CDR2 FYEKMQ (reference sequence). The CDR3 DNA follows: TGTGCCAGCAGCCCTGGGCCAGGAGAATACGAGCAGTACTTC. This sequence encodes CASSPGPGEYEQYF.

Details on this clonotype: A single base is all that separates this from a far larger clone, so a read error is likely. The CDR3 sequence: CASSLEGNYKQYF. The CDR3 DNA follows: TGTGCCAGCAGTTTGGAGGGGAACTACAAGCAGTACTTC. V is TRBV28 and J is TRBJ2-7; maybe TRBD2 (6 bases). The germline V gene encodes CDR1 MDHEN and CDR2 SYDVKM. The CDR3 loop spans 13 amino acids.

This clonotype has a count of ten or more. J is TRBJ2-1 and V is TRBV25-1; a possible D gene is TRBD2 (7 bases). Trimming cost V 10 bases and J 8 bases, with 18 bases left between them. The CDR3 runs to 13 residues. Germline V CDR1 and CDR2: MGHDK, SYGVNS. The CDR3 spells CATEGGLADEQFF. CDR3 nucleotide sequence: TGTGCCACGGAGGGGGGGTTAGCAGATGAGCAGTTCTTC.

This clonotype was observed a handful of times. This chain joins TRBV5-4 and TRBJ1-1, with TRBD1 as a possible D gene (5 bases). The CDR3 consists of 12 residues. Trimming removed 6 bases from V and 7 bases from J, with 13 bases in between. The germline CDR1 and CDR2 sequences are SGHNT and YYREEE (reference sequence). The CDR3 DNA reads as TGTGCCAGCACCAGGGACCTCAGTGAAGCTTTCTTT. Amino acids: CASTRDLSEAFF.

V is TRBV10-3 and J is TRBJ2-7; a weak D match, TRBD2 (6 bases). CDR1 ENHRY and CDR2 SYGVKD come from the germline V gene. The CDR3 has 14 residues. Trimming removed 6 bases from V and 2 bases from J, with 14 bases in between. CDR3 sequence reads: CAISGGGQPYEQYF. The CDR3 DNA sequence: TGTGCCATCAGCGGGGGTGGACAACCCTACGAGCAGTACTTC.

Worth noting for this clonotype: This may be a read error, as it is one base from a much larger clone. This chain links TRBV7-6 with TRBJ2-7; maybe TRBD2 (6 bases). Trimming removed 2 bases at V and 4 bases at J, with 12 bases between. The germline CDR1 and CDR2 sequences are SGHVS and FNYEAQ. This CDR3 spans 14 amino acids. The CDR3 region is CASSLSRGGYEQYF. CDR3 nucleotide sequence: TGTGCCAGCAGCTTATCGCGGGGCGGGTACGAGCAGTACTTC.

This clonotype has at least ten counts. The rearrangement links TRBV7-3 to TRBJ1-1; TRBD1 might be the D (5 bases). CDR1 is SGHTA, CDR2 FQGTGA, per germline. The CDR3 has 14 amino acids. The ends were cut back, 4 bases at V and 4 bases at J, with 13 bases in the middle. CDR3 sequence: CASSSAGTATEAFF. DNA for the CDR3: TGTGCCAGCAGCTCCGCCGGGACCGCCACTGAAGCTTTCTTT.